Listed here is a single TCR beta chain. The antigen remains unidentified. These data come from a study of cytomegalovirus exposure and HLA in healthy donors. Amplification used 60 Vbeta primers and 13 Jbeta primers. Clones were read by immunoSEQ multiplex PCR, and TCRdb kept only the in-frame ones, dropping some. Of about 130,000 clones listed, more than 65% are singletons. Study conclusions and caveats: Analysis was carried out at a later point, and it linked a missense DCLRE1C variant to TCR beta V- and J-gene trimming. The classifier reportedly diagnosed cytomegalovirus status with high specificity and sensitivity. Earlier results showed most TCR beta V segments being productive about 90% or about 30% of the time.

The TCR comes from a woman between 35 and 50 years old in good health and CMV-seropositive. The sequencing sample was made of PBMCs.

The CDR3 bases are TGCAGCGTTGAAAAAGAGGGCCTCTCCTACGAGCAGTACTTC. Encoded protein: CSVEKEGLSYEQYF. The chain has TRBV29-1 and TRBJ2-7, with a tentative D call TRBD2 (5 bases). Germline values: CDR1 SQVTM, CDR2 ANQGSEA. V lost 2 bases, J lost 0 bases, and 11 bases lay in between. The CDR3 spans 14 residues.